The clone carrying this T cell receptor (beta chain) was observed a handful of times. No antigen is known for it. This sample was included in a study of cytomegalovirus exposure and HLA in healthy donors. Overall study findings and caveats: Analyses of presence and absence presupposed an approximately uniform sequencing depth across donors. Association of a missense DCLRE1C variant with TCR beta V- and J-gene trimming was reported in a later analysis. Links to common viral pathogens appeared, in a later analysis, for several of the most significant clusters.

Primers: 60 Vbeta forward and 13 Jbeta reverse. Methods used by the authors: Unique TCR beta chains numbered around 80 million in a later analysis, with roughly 11 million shared. The assay was immunoSEQ multiplex PCR, and TCRdb's table has in-frame clones only and misses some. V and J calls and clone size come straight from that table; D and trimming were deduced from the DNA. The table shows roughly 170,000 clones, with over 65% occurring only once. The V end lost 0 bases, the J end lost 2 bases, and 10 bases lay between the germline ends. The CDR3 runs 15 residues. Per the germline V gene, CDR1 is SSHAT and CDR2 is FNYEAQ (reference sequence).

J is TRBJ2-5 and V is TRBV7-7, with D possibly matching TRBD1 (6 bases). The sequence was obtained from a woman in her 30s in good health and CMV-seropositive. The sequencing input was PBMCs. In DNA, the CDR3 is TGTGCCAGCAGCTTAGCTGCGACAGGTCAAGAGACCCAGTACTTC. Amino acid sequence: CASSLAATGQETQYF.